This passage covers 4 T cell receptor beta chains from one sample sequenced in a study of blood T cell repertoires in COVID-19. Profiled with immunoSEQ multiplex PCR; TCRdb holds only in-frame clones, not every one. The top ten hold around 0.63% of the sample, which has 170,000 or so clones, about 88% seen once. Sequencing was carried out using peripheral blood. Receptors originate from a man aged 60 to 69 with COVID-19, enrolled during active disease.

Only one count was recorded for this clone. The chain combines TRBV2 with TRBJ1-1, with D possibly being TRBD1 (5 bases). The CDR3 totals 14 residues. The germline V gene encodes CDR1 SNHLY and CDR2 FYNNEI. Trimming left V 10 bases short and J 0 bases short, with 15 bases between. CDR3 bases: TGTGCCACTACCGCGGGGACGGTGAACACTGAAGCTTTCTTT. It yields the protein CATTAGTVNTEAFF.

The chain is built from TRBV18 and TRBJ1-1; TRBD1 matches 11 bases. CDR1 is KGHSH, CDR2 LQKENI, per germline. The CDR3 is made up of 16 amino acids. The ends lost 6 bases at V and 0 bases at J; junction bases unmatched: 6. CDR3 protein: CASSSGTGGMNTEAFF. In DNA form, the CDR3 reads TGTGCCAGCTCCTCCGGGACAGGGGGGATGAACACTGAAGCTTTCTTT.

The chain combines TRBV5-4 with TRBJ1-3; 7 bases are a match to TRBD1. Trimming removed 4 bases from V and 0 bases from J; junction bases left unmatched: 7. CDR1 SGHNT and CDR2 YYREEE come from the germline V gene (reference sequence). The CDR3 has 16 residues. The CDR3 reads CASSPGDRNSGNTIYF. The CDR3 DNA is TGTGCCAGCAGCCCCGGGGACAGAAACTCTGGAAACACCATATATTTT.

The rearrangement links TRBV5-4 to TRBJ1-1, with D perhaps TRBD1 (5 bases). The germline CDR1 and CDR2 sequences are SGHNT and YYREEE (reference sequence). Trimming left V 1 base short and J 5 bases short, with 15 bases between. The CDR3 runs to 15 residues. For the CDR3, the DNA is TGTGCCAGCAGCTTGTGGGCGGGGGAGGCGACTGAAGCTTTCTTT. This gives the protein CASSLWAGEATEAFF.